These 25 T cell receptor beta chains were all obtained from the same sample, sequenced in a study of T cell changes during pregnancy in multiple sclerosis. Sequenced by immunoSEQ multiplex PCR; TCRdb stores in-frame clones only, minus some. The sample has about 49,000 clones, 95% seen once. This sample comprised CD8+ T cells from peripheral blood mononuclear cells, obtained in the first trimester of pregnancy. These receptors were taken from a female donor with multiple sclerosis, enrolled in a pregnancy study.

V is TRBV7-8 and J is TRBJ2-7; TRBD1 matches at 9 bases. The CDR3 is made up of 15 amino acids. V shed 0 bases, J shed 3 bases, and the junction held 3 bases outside the gene matches. Germline V lookup: CDR1 SGHVS, CDR2 FQNEAQ. The CDR3 DNA follows: TGTGCCAGCAGCTTAGCGGGACAGGGTTACTACGAGCAGTACTTC. This sequence encodes CASSLAGQGYYEQYF.

The chain has TRBV11-2 and TRBJ2-6; D unresolved. Germline values: CDR1 SGHAT, CDR2 FQNNGV. The CDR3 is 14 residues long. The V gene lost 2 bases and the J gene lost 2 bases, with 4 bases spanning the gap. CDR3 nucleotide sequence: TGTGCCAGCAGCTTACGTCCTGGGGCCAACGTCCTGACTTTC. Amino acid sequence: CASSLRPGANVLTF.

The chain is built from TRBV4-1 and TRBJ2-1; the D gene is possibly TRBD2 (5 bases). This CDR3 has 15 residues. CDR1 and CDR2 (germline): MGHRA, YSYEKL. Trimming took 4 bases from V and 2 from J, leaving 12 bases between them. The CDR3 is CASSPRLMAYNEQFF. In DNA, the CDR3 is TGCGCCAGCAGCCCCCGACTAATGGCCTACAATGAGCAGTTCTTC.

This clone was counted a single time. The V gene is TRBV13, the J gene TRBJ2-1; TRBD2 matches at 12 bases. Unmatched junction bases numbered 6, after V lost 1 base and J lost 2 bases. Germline CDR1 and CDR2: PRHDT and FYEKMQ (reference sequence). The CDR3 is 18 amino acids. The chain's CDR3 is CASSLAGTSGRAYNEQFF. The CDR3 DNA reads as TGTGCCAGCAGCTTAGCGGGGACTAGCGGGCGAGCCTACAATGAGCAGTTCTTC. Supplemented by reference TRBV13 and TRBJ2-1, the full variable domain reads AAGVIQSPRHLIKEKRETATLKCYPIPRHDTVYWYQQGPGQDPQFLISFYEKMQSDKGSIPDRFSAQQFSDYHSELNMSSLELGDSALYFCASSLAGTSGRAYNEQFFGPGTRLTVL.

This clone was seen just once. Relative to the germline gene, one junction end is altered; a read error may explain this. The gene calls are TRBV6-5 and TRBJ1-1, with D possibly TRBD1 on 5 matching bases. Germline CDR1 MNHEY, CDR2 SVGAGI. This CDR3 contains 15 residues. The chain's CDR3 is CASTYTGTGNTEAFF. The CDR3 DNA reads as TGTGCCAGCACTTACACCGGGACTGGCAACACTGAAGCTTTCTTT.

This clone showed up just once. The chain has TRBV5-5 and TRBJ1-5, with D unresolved. Germline CDR1 reads SGHKS; CDR2 reads YYEKEE (reference sequence). V was cut by 4 bases and J by 4 bases, with 12 bases left in between. This CDR3 comprises 14 residues. The CDR3 sequence: CASSPQAQNQPQHF. In DNA form, the CDR3 reads TGTGCCAGCAGCCCCCAGGCCCAAAATCAGCCCCAGCATTTT.

The chain employs TRBV7-9 and TRBJ1-1, with a weak D call TRBD1 (6 bases). CDR1 is SEHNR and CDR2 is FQNEAQ in the germline V gene (reference sequence). The CDR3 totals 14 residues. The germline V and J ends were trimmed by 1 base and 4 bases, with 10 bases remaining between them. The CDR3 loop is CASSLGGLGTEAFF. CDR3 DNA: TGTGCCAGCAGCTTAGGGGGGCTCGGCACTGAAGCTTTCTTT.

The CDR3 DNA sequence: TGTGCCAGCAGTGAGACTAGCGGGAGTGATACGCAGTATTTT. It codes for CASSETSGSDTQYF. This chain joins TRBV2 and TRBJ2-3, with TRBD2 identical over 12 bases. The germline CDR1 and CDR2 sequences are SNHLY and FYNNEI. The V gene end was trimmed by 3 bases and the J gene end by 6 bases; junction bases not matched to a gene: 1. The CDR3 consists of 14 residues.

The J gene is TRBJ1-5, the V gene TRBV19; 7 nucleotides agree with TRBD1. The CDR3 spans 13 residues. Germline V gives CDR1 LNHDA, CDR2 SQIVND (reference sequence). V gave up 5 bases and J gave up 5 bases; unmatched junction bases: 3. The chain's CDR3 is CASSLTGDQPQHF. In DNA form, the CDR3 reads TGTGCCAGTAGTCTTACAGGGGATCAGCCCCAGCATTTT.

This clone was seen more than once but under ten times. The V call is TRBV7-8, the J call TRBJ2-7; D uncertain. This CDR3 region has 12 residues. CDR1 is SGHVS, CDR2 FQNEAQ, per germline. Trimming pared 5 bases from V and 1 base from J, leaving 6 bases between. CDR3 sequence: CASSHGSYEQYF. The DNA for the CDR3 is TGTGCCAGCAGCCACGGGTCCTACGAGCAGTACTTC.

CDR3 sequence: CASSLKKTVRYGYTF. The DNA for the CDR3 is TGTGCCAGCAGCCTAAAGAAGACAGTAAGATATGGCTACACCTTC. The J gene is TRBJ1-2, the V gene TRBV28, with D possibly TRBD1 on 5 matching bases. Germline assignment: CDR1 MDHEN and CDR2 SYDVKM. The CDR3 is 15 residues long. V lost 6 bases to trimming and J lost 5 bases, with 19 bases between them.

This rearrangement joins TRBV25-1 to TRBJ2-7; the match to TRBD1 covers 8 bases. With 6 bases clipped from V and 6 bases from J, the junction kept 4 bases outside the gene matches. In germline, CDR1 is MGHDK, CDR2 SYGVNS. This CDR3 comprises 12 residues. DNA of the CDR3: TGTGCCAGCAGCGGACAGGGTCCCGAGCAGTACTTC. It encodes CASSGQGPEQYF.

The chain is built from TRBV4-2 and TRBJ2-7, with a weak D call TRBD2 (6 bases). The CDR3 length is 15 residues. The germline V gene has CDR1 LGHNA and CDR2 YNFKEQ. Trimming pared 4 bases from V and 0 bases from J, leaving 13 bases between. The CDR3 nucleotides are TGTGCCAGCAGCCCAGGGACTCGCGGCTCCTACGAGCAGTACTTC. Translation gives CASSPGTRGSYEQYF.

This clone was counted a single time. The chain carries TRBV19 and TRBJ1-1; 9 nucleotides line up with TRBD1. Trimming removed 4 bases from V and 13 bases from J; junction bases left unmatched: 10. Germline values: CDR1 LNHDA, CDR2 SQIVND (reference sequence). The CDR3 contains 13 residues. The CDR3 here is CASSRDRAVWVFF. CDR3 bases: TGTGCCAGTAGTAGGGACAGGGCTGTGTGGGTTTTCTTT.

This rearrangement joins TRBV4-2 to TRBJ2-1, with TRBD2 matching over 7 bases. V gave up 1 base and J gave up 7 bases; unmatched junction bases: 4. CDR1 LGHNA and CDR2 YNFKEQ come from the germline V gene. This CDR3 has 14 amino acids. Written as DNA, the CDR3 is TGTGCCAGCAGCCAAGCGGGAGGTCGGAATGAGCAGTTCTTC. This gives the protein CASSQAGGRNEQFF.

The CDR3 bases are TGTGCCAGCAGTTTAACGGGAGGGGGAAGCTCCTACGAGCAGTACTTC. It translates to CASSLTGGGSSYEQYF. This chain joins TRBV27 and TRBJ2-7; 8 bases align to TRBD2. V lost 2 bases, J lost 0 bases, and 6 bases stayed unmatched. The CDR3 is 16 residues long. The germline CDR1 and CDR2 sequences are MNHEY and SMNVEV (reference sequence).

V usage is TRBV27 and J usage is TRBJ2-7, with D maybe TRBD1 (6 bases). V lost 6 bases, J lost 5 bases, and 20 bases lay in between. CDR3 length equals 15 residues. Germline CDR1 MNHEY, CDR2 SMNVEV (reference sequence). CDR3 region: CASRPWVRAGDEQYF. The CDR3 DNA is TGTGCCAGCAGGCCTTGGGTCAGGGCAGGGGACGAGCAGTACTTC.

V and J are TRBV5-4 and TRBJ1-1; 7 bases fit TRBD1. This CDR3 spans 14 amino acids. CDR1 is SGHNT, CDR2 YYREEE, per germline (reference sequence). Trimming removed 0 bases from V and 4 bases from J; junction bases left unmatched: 3. The CDR3 DNA is TGTGCCAGCAGCTTGGACAGGGGAATCACTGAAGCTTTCTTT. Amino acid sequence: CASSLDRGITEAFF.

The chain couples TRBV27 to TRBJ1-5; the D is unclear. The length of the CDR3 is 14 residues. In germline, CDR1 is MNHEY, CDR2 SMNVEV (reference sequence). Trimming removed 4 bases at V and 1 base at J, with 8 bases between. The CDR3 protein is CASSYRRSNQPQHF. In DNA, the CDR3 is TGTGCCAGCAGTTATAGGAGGAGCAATCAGCCCCAGCATTTT.

The J gene is TRBJ2-2, the V gene TRBV5-1; unclear D gene. The germline V gene encodes CDR1 SGHRS and CDR2 YFSETQ. The CDR3 runs to 14 residues. Trimming pared 4 bases from V and 1 base from J, leaving 8 bases between. CDR3: CASSGQENTGELFF. The CDR3 DNA follows: TGCGCCAGCAGCGGGCAGGAGAACACCGGGGAGCTGTTTTTT.

CDR3 amino acids: CASSWGLAASYEQYF. The CDR3 nucleotides are TGTGCCAGCAGCTGGGGACTAGCGGCTTCCTACGAGCAGTACTTC. The chain has TRBV4-2 and TRBJ2-5, with 11 bases aligning to TRBD2. The J call may be wrong; the DNA end is better matched by TRBJ2-7. This CDR3 has 15 amino acids. CDR1 is LGHNA, CDR2 YNFKEQ, per germline.

J is TRBJ2-7 and V is TRBV27; TRBD1 matches at 8 bases. V trimming: 5 bases; J trimming: 3 bases; junction bases outside the gene matches: 9. The CDR3 has 15 residues. Germline CDR1 MNHEY, CDR2 SMNVEV (reference sequence). As DNA, the CDR3 is TGTGCCAGCAGTCCCCAGGGGGCGAGAATCTACGAGCAGTACTTC. This gives the protein CASSPQGARIYEQYF.

This chain links TRBV9 with TRBJ2-1, with 7 nucleotides matching TRBD2. The CDR3 runs 15 residues. Germline V gives CDR1 SGDLS, CDR2 YYNGEE. The V segment lost 2 bases and the J segment 5 bases; nucleotides outside the gene matches: 7. The CDR3 bases are TGTGCCAGCAGCGTGGGGGGAGGGATGCACAATGAGCAGTTCTTC. Protein sequence: CASSVGGGMHNEQFF.

In this sample, this clone turned up once. This chain joins TRBV7-9 and TRBJ2-1; a weak D match, TRBD2 (6 bases). This CDR3 is built from 13 residues. Germline CDR1 SEHNR, CDR2 FQNEAQ (reference sequence). Trimming took 4 bases from V and 10 from J, leaving 14 bases between them. DNA for the CDR3: TGTGCCAGCAGCTCACGGGAGAATTCGGAGCAGTTCTTC. Protein sequence: CASSSRENSEQFF.

This rearrangement joins TRBV6-1 to TRBJ2-7; TRBD2 matches at 9 bases. This CDR3 region has 14 residues. The V gene end was trimmed by 4 bases and the J gene end by 4 bases; junction bases not matched to a gene: 5. In germline, CDR1 is MNHNS, CDR2 SASEGT. In nucleotides, the CDR3 is TGTGCCAGCAGTGGTAGCGGGAGCTCATACGAGCAGTACTTC. Translation: CASSGSGSSYEQYF.